These T cell receptor beta chains were read from a single sample in a study of chemoradiotherapy in HPV16-positive cancers. Data came from immunoSEQ multiplex PCR; TCRdb stores just in-frame clones and leaves some out. The sample holds around 30,000 clones, approximately 92% seen once. The material sequenced was blood, taken from a patient who underwent chemoradiotherapy. Receptors were obtained from a human donor with HPV-associated anogenital cancer. The CDR3 runs from the conserved cysteine through the conserved F or W. The order of the fields is clone size, V gene, CDR3 protein. Clone size is stated in some rows and not others, as once, few, many or a class when expanded.

abundance: NA; v_gene: TRBV19; CDR3aa: CATGLAGGRNTGELFF
abundance: NA; v_gene: TRBV19; CDR3aa: CASSAPGPNEKLFF
abundance: NA; v_gene: TRBV9; CDR3aa: CASSVGGTAYEQYF
abundance: NA; v_gene: TRBV27; CDR3aa: CASSMDRGLNEKLFF
abundance: NA; v_gene: TRBV5-1; CDR3aa: CASSFHSGGTWNTEAFF
abundance: NA; v_gene: TRBV4-1; CDR3aa: CASSQVSGGAETQYF
abundance: NA; v_gene: TRBV11-2; CDR3aa: CASSLVLAGEHTEAFF
abundance: NA; v_gene: TRBV4-2; CDR3aa: CASSPDRESYNSPLHF
abundance: NA; v_gene: TRBV11-3; CDR3aa: CASSYPRDSSTDTQYF
abundance: NA; v_gene: TRBV7-9; CDR3aa: CASSFSDTDTQYF
abundance: NA; v_gene: TRBV29-1; CDR3aa: CSVEGGYTF
abundance: NA; v_gene: TRBV19; CDR3aa: CASSIVFGQGAQETQYF
abundance: NA; v_gene: TRBV28; CDR3aa: CASSYPGSLAYEQYF
abundance: NA; v_gene: TRBV10-3; CDR3aa: CAISESSRVLNTEAFF
abundance: NA; v_gene: TRBV7-8; CDR3aa: CASSFRLAGGPYQETQYF
abundance: NA; v_gene: TRBV4-3; CDR3aa: CASSQLASGGVDTQYF
abundance: NA; v_gene: TRBV6-5; CDR3aa: CASSSRRTDNSPLHF
abundance: NA; v_gene: TRBV30; CDR3aa: CAWSVLVFGTQYF
abundance: NA; v_gene: TRBV6-6; CDR3aa: CASSRSTSGGFF
abundance: NA; v_gene: TRBV2; CDR3aa: CASSKQGNNEQFF
abundance: NA; v_gene: TRBV19; CDR3aa: CASSIPGRETQYF
abundance: NA; v_gene: TRBV6-5; CDR3aa: CASLRGGAGNEQFF
abundance: once; v_gene: TRBV19; CDR3aa: CASSETDSGSYEQYF
abundance: NA; v_gene: TRBV30; CDR3aa: CAWSVSGGGTKNIQYF
abundance: NA; v_gene: TRBV12-5; CDR3aa: CASGPDRGREQFF
abundance: NA; v_gene: TRBV19; CDR3aa: CASSFSDSTEAFF
abundance: NA; v_gene: TRBV6-5; CDR3aa: CASSYPGNEQFF
abundance: NA; v_gene: TRBV11-3; CDR3aa: CASSSGFTDTQYF
abundance: NA; v_gene: TRBV30; CDR3aa: CAWSMEGRGRRAFF
abundance: NA; v_gene: TRBV7-9; CDR3aa: CASSRHPNSNQPQHF
abundance: NA; v_gene: TRBV7-9; CDR3aa: CASSLGWANNYGYTF
abundance: NA; v_gene: TRBV5-8; CDR3aa: CASSLRGAGGYDEKLFF
abundance: NA; v_gene: TRBV19; CDR3aa: CASSIAGVSTDTQYF
abundance: NA; v_gene: TRBV11-3; CDR3aa: CASSRRSGGPYEQYF
abundance: NA; v_gene: TRBV2; CDR3aa: CASSPRVTDTQYF
abundance: NA; v_gene: TRBV5-1; CDR3aa: CASSWGGSGANVLTF
abundance: NA; v_gene: TRBV7-2; CDR3aa: CASSPSVSEQFF
abundance: NA; v_gene: TRBV4-1; CDR3aa: CASSQRGQSHEAFF
abundance: NA; v_gene: TRBV28; CDR3aa: CASSPLRDRGETQYF